This T cell receptor beta chain was obtained from a study of EBV T-cell therapy then PD-1 blockade in nasopharyngeal carcinoma. Treatment of the sample: AdE1-LMPpoly-expanded autologous EBV-specific T-cell therapy followed by anti-PD-1 nivolumab. About this clone: No antigen is known for it.

The data were produced by immunoSEQ multiplex PCR, yet TCRdb's version contains in-frame clones alone and is incomplete. Found here are around 19,000 clones, around four fifths of them singletons; the top ten hold just under 30%. J lost 1 base, V lost 3 bases, and 0 bases had no gene match. The germline gives CDR1 MNHEY, CDR2 SMNVEV (reference sequence). The CDR3 is 14 amino acids. The sequencing here drew on CD8+ T cells from blood, taken at day 0 from a patient whose treatment included autologous EBV-specific T cells and nivolumab. V usage is TRBV27 and J usage is TRBJ2-1, with 7 nucleotides matching TRBD1. The clonotype was recovered from a man in his forties with nasopharyngeal carcinoma. As DNA, the CDR3 is TGTGCCAGCAGTTTGGGACAGTCCTACAATGAGCAGTTCTTC. It yields the protein CASSLGQSYNEQFF.